Presented here are 10 T cell receptor beta chains from one specimen sequenced in a study of CXCR3-negative and CXCR3-positive naive CD8 T cells. Researchers prepared the TRB cDNA libraries using 5' RACE with UMI labels. With the 5' RACE reads reprocessed, TCRdb shows one record per CDR3 protein and no DNA. This table lists more than 45,000 distinct CDR3 sequences. Sequenced sample: memory CD8+ T cells from blood. Receptors originate from a human donor in good health. Some clones in this sample may be carry-over from other donors' samples.

The gene calls are TRBV20-1 and TRBJ2-7; the TRBD1 assignment by TCRdb is unverifiable without DNA. CDR3 length: 15 residues. Germline-derived CDR1 and CDR2 are DFQATT and SNEGSKA (reference sequence). CDR3 residues: CSARGLTGSMGEQYF.

V usage is TRBV12-3 or TRBV12-4 and J usage is TRBJ1-1. The CDR3 extends over 13 amino acids. This CDR3 is CASSLLVGTEAFF.

V gene TRBV28 combines with J gene TRBJ2-1; lacking DNA, the TRBD2 call made by TCRdb goes unchecked. The CDR3 consists of 14 residues. Per the germline V gene, CDR1 is MDHEN and CDR2 is SYDVKM. The CDR3 spells CACELGTSGGQQFF.

CDR3: CASSQVSGGSYNEQFF. The J gene is TRBJ2-1, the V gene TRBV4-3; TCRdb picks TRBD2, but there is no DNA to check that call. CDR3 length equals 16 residues. CDR1 is LGHNA and CDR2 is YSLEER in the germline V gene.

This clonotype ranks as medium-sized in terms of frequency. The J gene is TRBJ2-1, the V gene TRBV6-5. Germline V gene sequence: CDR1 MNHEY, CDR2 SVGAGI. The CDR3 spans 16 residues. CDR3 residues: CASSYGETPSYNEQFF.

The chain recombines TRBV7-8 with TRBJ2-3; TCRdb proposes TRBD1, but this gene call is untestable without DNA. The CDR3 has 17 residues. Germline V gene sequence: CDR1 SGHVS, CDR2 FQNEAQ. The CDR3 protein is CASSPGAGPTSTDTQYF.

The chain uses TRBV5-5 and TRBJ2-7; TCRdb indicates TRBD1, and absent DNA this call remains unverified. The CDR3 totals 15 residues. Germline CDR1 and CDR2: SGHKS and YYEKEE (reference sequence). CDR3 residues: CASSLDDSRTYEQYF.

The chain couples TRBV29-1 to TRBJ2-3; lacking DNA, the TRBD1 call made by TCRdb goes unchecked. The V gene's germline CDR1 is SQVTM and CDR2 ANQGSEA. CDR3 size: 12 residues. The CDR3 spells CSVRGSLDTQYF.

The V gene is TRBV28, the J gene TRBJ2-5; TCRdb lists TRBD1, though no DNA is available to test this call. The CDR3 totals 12 residues. CDR1 and CDR2 from the germline V gene are MDHEN and SYDVKM. The CDR3 loop reads CASRQGDETQYF.

The genes are TRBV29-1 and TRBJ1-2. This CDR3 is built from 12 residues. CDR1 is SQVTM and CDR2 is ANQGSEA in the germline V gene. The CDR3 sequence: CSVEEGFWGYTF. The whole variable domain, remainder taken from reference TRBV29-1 and TRBJ1-2, is SAVISQKPSRDICQRGTSLTIQCQVDSQVTMMFWYRQQPGQSLTLIATANQGSEATYESGFVIDKFPISRPNLTFSTLTVSNMSPEDSSIYLCSVEEGFWGYTFGSGTRLTVV.